This T cell receptor beta chain was captured in a study of blood T cell repertoires in COVID-19. Per germline, CDR1 SGHVS and CDR2 FNYEAQ. This CDR3 contains 15 residues. V shed 5 bases, J shed 1 base, and the junction held 5 bases outside the gene matches. In this sample, this clone turned up once. Some clones are missing from TCRdb's copy, which holds only in-frame ones; the method was immunoSEQ multiplex PCR. The sample consists of some 68,000 clones, 90% to 95% of them appearing once. The sequenced sample consisted of peripheral blood. This TCR came from a man aged 35-49 years with COVID-19, enrolled during active disease. This rearrangement joins TRBV7-6 to TRBJ1-1; the match to TRBD1 covers 9 bases. CDR3 sequence reads: CASSPTGGANTEAFF. Written as DNA, the CDR3 is TGTGCCAGCAGCCCTACAGGGGGCGCGAACACTGAAGCTTTCTTT.